The rows below give T cell receptor beta chains drawn from one sample of a study of CD8+ T cells in alopecia areata. Assay: immunoSEQ multiplex PCR; the TCRdb copy retains only in-frame clones and omits some. The sample holds approximately 180,000 clones; roughly 70% are singletons and the top ten take approximately 10%. The sequencing used CD8+ T cells sorted from blood, collected at week 0. These receptors were obtained from a human donor with alopecia areata. The CDR3 runs from the conserved cysteine through the conserved F or W. The order of the fields is D gene, V gene, clone size, J gene, CDR3 protein, CDR3 DNA. D genes are given only for firm matches. The listing skips clone size in some rows; elsewhere it reads once, few, many or a size class.

-	TRBV30	-	TRBJ2-3	CAWRQDVGITDTQYF	TGTGCCTGGAGACAGGACGTCGGCATTACAGATACGCAGTATTTT
TRBD1	TRBV30	-	TRBJ2-7	CAWSPTGGGEQYF	TGTGCCTGGAGTCCGACAGGGGGCGGCGAGCAGTACTTC
TRBD1	TRBV2	few	TRBJ2-4	CASEGQEKNIQYF	TGTGCCAGCGAGGGACAGGAAAAAAACATTCAGTACTTC
TRBD1	TRBV7-9	-	TRBJ2-7	CASSFKPGTDSYEQYF	TGTGCCAGCAGCTTTAAACCGGGGACAGACTCCTACGAGCAGTACTTC
-	TRBV5-1	-	TRBJ1-1	CASSSVGNTEAFF	TGCGCCAGCAGCTCCGTGGGTAACACTGAAGCTTTCTTT
-	TRBV7-9	-	TRBJ2-7	CASSLAGGADGAAEQYF	TGTGCCAGCAGCTTAGCGGGGGGCGCCGACGGAGCCGCCGAGCAGTACTTC
-	TRBV4-1	-	TRBJ2-4	CASSQPYRVAIQYF	TGCGCCAGCAGCCAGCCGTACAGGGTAGCCATTCAGTACTTC
-	TRBV25-1	-	TRBJ1-2	CASSGQDYGYTF	TGTGCCAGCAGTGGCCAAGACTATGGCTACACCTTC
-	TRBV27	few	TRBJ1-4	CASSSPGESGKLFF	TGTGCCAGCAGTTCTCCCGGGGAGAGTGGAAAACTGTTTTTT
-	TRBV27	-	TRBJ2-7	CASSWGSGEQYF	TGTGCCAGCAGCTGGGGATCTGGCGAGCAGTACTTC
TRBD1	TRBV30	once	TRBJ1-2	CAWRTHVGDSHFNYGYTF	TGTGCCTGGAGGACGCACGTGGGGGACAGCCACTTTAACTATGGCTACACCTTC
TRBD2	TRBV11-1	few	TRBJ2-2	CASSVYPGGTNTGELFF	TGTGCCAGCAGCGTCTACCCGGGGGGGACGAACACCGGGGAGCTGTTTTTT
-	TRBV29-1	-	TRBJ2-7	CSVRQLQRYEQYF	TGCAGCGTCCGACAGCTTCAACGCTACGAGCAGTACTTC
TRBD2	TRBV10-3	few	TRBJ2-5	CAISESSGGASETQYF	TGTGCCATCAGTGAGTCGAGCGGGGGGGCATCAGAGACCCAGTACTTC
-	TRBV27	-	TRBJ2-1	CASSPDSSYNEQFF	TGTGCCAGCAGTCCGGACAGCTCCTACAATGAGCAGTTCTTC
-	TRBV6-5	-	TRBJ1-1	CASSHKNTEAFF	TGTGCCAGCAGCCACAAGAACACTGAAGCTTTCTTT
-	TRBV5-6	-	TRBJ2-6	CASGTSGANVLTF	TGTGCCAGCGGCACCTCTGGGGCCAACGTCCTGACTTTC
-	TRBV27	-	TRBJ2-3	CASSSWIGTQYF	TGTGCCAGCAGTTCCTGGATCGGTACGCAGTATTTT
-	TRBV2	-	TRBJ2-1	CASQGLDNEQFF	TGTGCCAGCCAGGGACTCGACAATGAGCAGTTCTTC
TRBD1	TRBV14	-	TRBJ1-1	CASSQTRTGGNTEAFF	TGTGCCAGCAGCCAAACCCGGACAGGGGGGAACACTGAAGCTTTCTTT
TRBD2	TRBV11-3	-	TRBJ2-3	CASSLGGGGRDTQYF	TGTGCCAGCAGCTTAGGAGGCGGGGGAAGAGATACGCAGTATTTT
TRBD2	TRBV7-9	-	TRBJ2-3	CASRQAGAEDTQYF	TGTGCCAGCCGCCAAGCGGGGGCGGAAGATACGCAGTATTTT
-	TRBV27	-	TRBJ2-7	CASSLVGSYEQYF	TGTGCCAGCAGTCTCGTGGGCTCCTACGAGCAGTACTTC
-	TRBV30	-	TRBJ2-2	CAWISTGELFF	TGTGCCTGGATCAGCACCGGGGAGCTGTTTTTT
TRBD2	TRBV15	-	TRBJ2-1	CATRGLAGSSYNEQFF	TGTGCCACCAGGGGACTAGCGGGGTCTTCCTACAATGAGCAGTTCTTC
-	TRBV23-1	-	TRBJ2-2	CADPNRGGLRTGELFF	TGCGCCGACCCCAATCGAGGGGGGCTGAGGACCGGGGAGCTGTTTTTT
-	TRBV7-9	-	TRBJ1-1	CASGAMEGNTEAFF	TGTGCCAGTGGGGCTATGGAGGGGAACACTGAAGCTTTCTTT
-	TRBV5-1	-	TRBJ1-1	CASSLREGVDTEAFF	TGCGCCAGCAGCCTGAGGGAGGGAGTGGACACTGAAGCTTTCTTT
-	TRBV15	-	TRBJ1-1	CATSRRDGGTEAFF	TGTGCCACCAGCAGAAGGGATGGAGGAACTGAAGCTTTCTTT
-	TRBV5-6	-	TRBJ2-7	CASSLGRAYEQYF	TGTGCCAGCAGCTTGGGCAGGGCCTACGAGCAGTACTTC
TRBD1	TRBV11-2	-	TRBJ1-1	CASSIPADRAFTEAFF	TGTGCCAGCAGCATCCCCGCGGACAGGGCGTTCACTGAAGCTTTCTTT
-	TRBV7-9	-	TRBJ2-5	CASSSLTGAWETQYF	TGTGCCAGCAGCTCTCTGACGGGGGCGTGGGAGACCCAGTACTTC
-	TRBV7-9	-	TRBJ1-1	CASSWNTEAFF	TGTGCCAGCAGCTGGAACACTGAAGCTTTCTTT
-	TRBV6-5	-	TRBJ1-5	CASSYSITGNQPQHF	TGTGCCAGCAGTTACTCGATAACGGGCAATCAGCCCCAGCATTTT
-	TRBV19	-	TRBJ1-5	CASRLGLGNQPQHF	TGTGCCAGTAGACTGGGGTTAGGCAATCAGCCCCAGCATTTT